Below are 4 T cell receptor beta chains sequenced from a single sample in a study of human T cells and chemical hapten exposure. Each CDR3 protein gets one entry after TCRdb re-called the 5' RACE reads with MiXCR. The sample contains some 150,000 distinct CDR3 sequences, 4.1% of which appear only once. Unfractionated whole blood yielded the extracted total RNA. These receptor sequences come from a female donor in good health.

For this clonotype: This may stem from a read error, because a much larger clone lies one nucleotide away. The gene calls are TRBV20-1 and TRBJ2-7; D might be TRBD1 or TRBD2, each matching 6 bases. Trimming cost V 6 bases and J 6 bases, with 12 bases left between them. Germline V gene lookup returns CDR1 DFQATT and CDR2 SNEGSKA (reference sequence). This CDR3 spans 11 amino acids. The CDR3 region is CSAPWGAEQYF. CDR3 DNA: TGCAGTGCCCCCTGGGGGGCCGAGCAGTACTTC.

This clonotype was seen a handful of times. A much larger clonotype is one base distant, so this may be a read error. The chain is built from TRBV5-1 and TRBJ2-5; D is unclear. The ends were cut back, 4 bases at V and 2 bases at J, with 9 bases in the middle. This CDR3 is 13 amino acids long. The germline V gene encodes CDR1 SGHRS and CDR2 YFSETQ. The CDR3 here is CASSPCTQETQYF. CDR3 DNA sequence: TGCGCCAGCAGCCCCTGTACTCAAGAGACCCAGTACTTC. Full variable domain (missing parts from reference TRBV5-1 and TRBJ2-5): KAGVTQTPRYLIKTRGQQVTLSCSPISGHRSVSWYQQTPGQGLQFLFEYFSETQRNKGNFPGRFSGRQFSNSRSEMNVSTLELGDSALYLCASSPCTQETQYFGPGTRLLVL.

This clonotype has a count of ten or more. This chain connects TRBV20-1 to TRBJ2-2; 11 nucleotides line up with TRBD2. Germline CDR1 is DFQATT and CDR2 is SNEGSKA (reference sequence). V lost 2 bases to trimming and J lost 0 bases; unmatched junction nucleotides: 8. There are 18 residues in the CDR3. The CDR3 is CSARISGTSGTNTGELFF. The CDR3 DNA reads TGCAGTGCTAGAATCTCTGGGACTAGCGGAACGAACACCGGGGAGCTGTTTTTT.

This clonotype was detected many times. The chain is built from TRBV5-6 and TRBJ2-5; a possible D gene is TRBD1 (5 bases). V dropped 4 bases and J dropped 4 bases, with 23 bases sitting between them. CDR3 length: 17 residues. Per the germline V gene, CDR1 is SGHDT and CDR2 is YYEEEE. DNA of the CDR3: TGTGCCAGCAGCCAACTCGATGGCGCGCAGGGTAGAGAGACCCAGTACTTC. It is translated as CASSQLDGAQGRETQYF.